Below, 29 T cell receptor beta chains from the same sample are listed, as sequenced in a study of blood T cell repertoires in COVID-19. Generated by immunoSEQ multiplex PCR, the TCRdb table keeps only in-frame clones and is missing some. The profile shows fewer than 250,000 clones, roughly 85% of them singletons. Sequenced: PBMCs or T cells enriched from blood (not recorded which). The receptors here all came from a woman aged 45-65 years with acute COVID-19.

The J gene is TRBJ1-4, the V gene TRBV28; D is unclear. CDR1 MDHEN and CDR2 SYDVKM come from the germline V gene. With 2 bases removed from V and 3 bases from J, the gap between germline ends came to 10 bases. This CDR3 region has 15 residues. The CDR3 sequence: CASSLRGSPNEKLFF. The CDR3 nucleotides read TGTGCCAGCAGTTTAAGAGGGAGCCCTAATGAAAAACTGTTTTTT.

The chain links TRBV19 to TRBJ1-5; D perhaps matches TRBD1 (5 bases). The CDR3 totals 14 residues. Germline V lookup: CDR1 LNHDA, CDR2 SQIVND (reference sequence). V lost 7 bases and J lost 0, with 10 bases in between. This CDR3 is CASTTGYSNQPQHF. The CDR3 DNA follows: TGTGCCAGTACTACAGGTTATAGCAATCAGCCCCAGCATTTT. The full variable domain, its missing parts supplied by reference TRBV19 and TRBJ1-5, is DGGITQSPKYLFRKEGQNVTLSCEQNLNHDAMYWYRQDPGQGLRLIYYSQIVNDFQKGDIAEGYSVSREKKESFPLTVTSAQKNPTAFYLCASTTGYSNQPQHFGDGTRLSIL.

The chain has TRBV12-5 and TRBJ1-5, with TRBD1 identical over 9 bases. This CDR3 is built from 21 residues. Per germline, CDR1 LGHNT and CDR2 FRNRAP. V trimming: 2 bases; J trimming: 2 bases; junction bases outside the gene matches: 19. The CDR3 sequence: CASGLSNLVTGGGMGNQPQHF. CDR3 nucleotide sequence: TGTGCTAGTGGTTTGTCAAACTTAGTTACAGGGGGCGGCATGGGCAATCAGCCCCAGCATTTT.

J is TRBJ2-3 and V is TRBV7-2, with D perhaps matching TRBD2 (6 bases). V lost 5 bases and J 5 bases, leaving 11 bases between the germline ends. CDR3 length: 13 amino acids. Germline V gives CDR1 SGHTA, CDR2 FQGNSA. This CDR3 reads CASSALGGDTQYF. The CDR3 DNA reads TGTGCCAGCAGCGCATTGGGGGGAGATACGCAGTATTTT.

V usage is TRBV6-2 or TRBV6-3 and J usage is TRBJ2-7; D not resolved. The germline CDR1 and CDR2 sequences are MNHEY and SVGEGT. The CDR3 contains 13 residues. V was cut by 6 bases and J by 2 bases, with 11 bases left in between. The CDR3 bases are TGTGCCAGCAGCTCTGGCGACACCTACGAGCAGTACTTC. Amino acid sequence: CASSSGDTYEQYF.

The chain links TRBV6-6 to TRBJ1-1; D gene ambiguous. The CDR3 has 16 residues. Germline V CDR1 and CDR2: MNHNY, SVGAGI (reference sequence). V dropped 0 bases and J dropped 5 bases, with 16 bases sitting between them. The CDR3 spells CASSYSHSLINTEAFF. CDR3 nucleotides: TGTGCCAGCAGTTACTCTCACTCGTTAATTAATACTGAAGCTTTCTTT.

CDR3 loop: CASSPGGDQGYGYTF. The CDR3 nucleotides read TGCGCCAGCAGCCCAGGAGGGGACCAGGGCTATGGCTACACCTTC. The chain recombines TRBV5-1 with TRBJ1-2; weak D call: TRBD1 (5 bases). The ends were cut back, 4 bases at V and 4 bases at J, with 17 bases in the middle. The CDR3 is made up of 15 amino acids. Germline V lookup: CDR1 SGHRS, CDR2 YFSETQ.

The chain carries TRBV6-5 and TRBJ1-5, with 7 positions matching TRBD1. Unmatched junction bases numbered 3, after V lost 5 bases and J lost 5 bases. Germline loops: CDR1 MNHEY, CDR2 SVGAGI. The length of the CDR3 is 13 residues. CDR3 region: CASSLGQDQPQHF. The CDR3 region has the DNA TGTGCCAGCAGTCTCGGACAGGATCAGCCCCAGCATTTT.

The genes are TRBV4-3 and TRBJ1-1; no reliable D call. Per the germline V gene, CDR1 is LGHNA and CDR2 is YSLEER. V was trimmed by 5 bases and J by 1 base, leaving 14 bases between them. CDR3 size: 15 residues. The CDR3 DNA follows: TGCGCCAGCAGCGGAGGAAGACTGAAGAACACTGAAGCTTTCTTT. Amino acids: CASSGGRLKNTEAFF.

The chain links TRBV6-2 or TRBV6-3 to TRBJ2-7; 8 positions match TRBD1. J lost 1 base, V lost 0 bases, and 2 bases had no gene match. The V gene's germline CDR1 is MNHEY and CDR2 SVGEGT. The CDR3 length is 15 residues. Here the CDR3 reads CASSYSNRGSYEQYF. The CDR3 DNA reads TGTGCCAGCAGTTACTCAAACAGGGGGTCCTACGAGCAGTACTTC.

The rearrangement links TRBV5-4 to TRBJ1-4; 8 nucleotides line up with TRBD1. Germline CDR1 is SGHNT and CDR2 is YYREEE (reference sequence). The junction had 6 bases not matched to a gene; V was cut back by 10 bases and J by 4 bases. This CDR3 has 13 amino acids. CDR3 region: CAVHRGDNEKLFF. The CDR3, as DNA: TGTGCCGTACACAGGGGGGATAATGAAAAACTGTTTTTT.

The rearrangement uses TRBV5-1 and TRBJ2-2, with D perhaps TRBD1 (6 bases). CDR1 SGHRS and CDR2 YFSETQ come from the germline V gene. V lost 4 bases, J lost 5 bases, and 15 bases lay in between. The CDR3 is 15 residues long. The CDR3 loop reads CASSLDGQLTGELFF. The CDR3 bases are TGCGCCAGCAGCCTGGACGGACAGCTTACCGGGGAGCTGTTTTTT.

The CDR3 DNA sequence: TGTGCCAGCAGCCACACATGGGCTACTAATGAAAAACTGTTTTTT. As protein: CASSHTWATNEKLFF. The rearrangement joins TRBV7-2 to TRBJ1-4; D is unresolved. Germline CDR1 reads SGHTA; CDR2 reads FQGNSA. V lost 5 bases to trimming and J lost 2 bases, with 12 bases between them. CDR3 length: 15 amino acids.

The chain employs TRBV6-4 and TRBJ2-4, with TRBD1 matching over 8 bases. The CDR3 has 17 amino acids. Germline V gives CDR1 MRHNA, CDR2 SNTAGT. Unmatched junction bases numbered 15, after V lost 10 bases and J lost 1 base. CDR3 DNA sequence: TGTGCCACCCTCCCAGGGGGCGATCGGGGGGCCAAAAACATTCAGTACTTC. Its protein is CATLPGGDRGAKNIQYF.

CDR3 coding DNA: TGTGCCAGCAGTGCCAGGACAGGGGCCCCTTCCGAGCAGTACTTC. This encodes CASSARTGAPSEQYF. This chain uses TRBV27 with TRBJ2-7; 9 nucleotides align to TRBD1. This CDR3 spans 15 amino acids. Trimming cost V 5 bases and J 6 bases; bases outside gene matches: 11. The germline CDR1 and CDR2 sequences are MNHEY and SMNVEV (reference sequence).

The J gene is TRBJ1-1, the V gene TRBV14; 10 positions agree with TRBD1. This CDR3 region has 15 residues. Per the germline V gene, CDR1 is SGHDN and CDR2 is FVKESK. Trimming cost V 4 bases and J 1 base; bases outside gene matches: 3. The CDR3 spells CASSPRTGGNTEAFF. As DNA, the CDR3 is TGTGCCAGCAGCCCCCGGACAGGGGGGAACACTGAAGCTTTCTTT.

CDR3 in DNA: TGCGCCAGCAGCCAAGGAGGCGGGCAACAGACCTATGGCTACACCTTC. Its protein product is CASSQGGGQQTYGYTF. The chain carries TRBV4-3 and TRBJ1-2; D is undetermined. This CDR3 is built from 16 residues. Germline-derived CDR1 and CDR2 are LGHNA and YSLEER. V lost 1 base to trimming and J lost 4 bases, with 16 bases between them.

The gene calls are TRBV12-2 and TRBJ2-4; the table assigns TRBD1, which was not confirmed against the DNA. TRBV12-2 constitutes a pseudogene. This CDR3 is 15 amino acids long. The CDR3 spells CASRPENRSKNIQYF. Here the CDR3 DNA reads TGTGCAAGTCGCCCCGAAAACAGGTCCAAAAACATTCAGTACTTC.

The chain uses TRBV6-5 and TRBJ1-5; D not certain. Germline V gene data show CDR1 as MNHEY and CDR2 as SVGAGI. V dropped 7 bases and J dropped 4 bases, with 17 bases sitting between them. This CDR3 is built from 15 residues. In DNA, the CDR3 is TGTGCCAGCACCGCCGATCTGAGGGCTAATCAGCCCCAGCATTTT. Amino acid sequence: CASTADLRANQPQHF.

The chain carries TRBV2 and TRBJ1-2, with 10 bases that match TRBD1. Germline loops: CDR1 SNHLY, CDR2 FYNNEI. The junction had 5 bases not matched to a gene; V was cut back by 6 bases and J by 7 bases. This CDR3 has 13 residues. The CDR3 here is CASSGQGEFGYTF. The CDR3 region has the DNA TGTGCCAGCAGCGGACAGGGGGAGTTTGGCTACACCTTC.

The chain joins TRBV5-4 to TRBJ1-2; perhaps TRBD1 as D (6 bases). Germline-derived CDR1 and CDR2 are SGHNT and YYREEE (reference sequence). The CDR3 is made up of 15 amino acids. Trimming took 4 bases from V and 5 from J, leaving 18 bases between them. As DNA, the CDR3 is TGTGCCAGCAGCACATGGACAGAGATGAAATATGGCTACACCTTC. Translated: CASSTWTEMKYGYTF.

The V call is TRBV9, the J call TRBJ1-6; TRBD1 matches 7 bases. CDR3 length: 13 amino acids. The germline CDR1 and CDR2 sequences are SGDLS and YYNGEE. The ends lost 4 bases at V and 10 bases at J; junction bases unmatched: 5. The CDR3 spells CASSHDRDSPLHF. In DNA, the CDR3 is TGTGCCAGCAGCCATGACAGGGACTCACCCCTCCACTTT.

CDR3 DNA: TGTGCCAGCTCACTCTACACAGATACGCAGTATTTT. Translation: CASSLYTDTQYF. This chain connects TRBV18 to TRBJ2-3; D is ambiguous. Germline V CDR1 and CDR2: KGHSH, LQKENI. V dropped 4 bases and J dropped 2 bases, with 4 bases sitting between them. CDR3 length: 12 residues. Complete variable domain (other parts from reference TRBV18 and TRBJ2-3): NAGVMQNPRHLVRRRGQEARLRCSPMKGHSHVYWYRQLPEEGLKFMVYLQKENIIDESGMPKERFSAEFPKEGPSILRIQQVVRGDSAAYFCASSLYTDTQYFGPGTRLTVL.

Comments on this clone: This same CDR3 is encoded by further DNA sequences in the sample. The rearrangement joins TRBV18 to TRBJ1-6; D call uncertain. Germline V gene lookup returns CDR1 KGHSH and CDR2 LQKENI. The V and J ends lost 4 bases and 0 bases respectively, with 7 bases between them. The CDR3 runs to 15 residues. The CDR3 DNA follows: TGTGCCAGCTCACGCGATAGCTCCTATAATTCACCCCTCCACTTT. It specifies CASSRDSSYNSPLHF.

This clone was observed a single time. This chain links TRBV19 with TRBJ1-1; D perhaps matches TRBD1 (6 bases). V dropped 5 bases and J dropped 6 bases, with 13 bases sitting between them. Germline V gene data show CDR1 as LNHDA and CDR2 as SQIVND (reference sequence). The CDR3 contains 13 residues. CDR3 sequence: CASSVRQGSEAFF. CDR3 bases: TGTGCCAGTAGTGTCAGGCAGGGGTCTGAAGCTTTCTTT. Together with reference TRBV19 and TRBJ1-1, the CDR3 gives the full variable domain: DGGITQSPKYLFRKEGQNVTLSCEQNLNHDAMYWYRQDPGQGLRLIYYSQIVNDFQKGDIAEGYSVSREKKESFPLTVTSAQKNPTAFYLCASSVRQGSEAFFGQGTRLTVV.

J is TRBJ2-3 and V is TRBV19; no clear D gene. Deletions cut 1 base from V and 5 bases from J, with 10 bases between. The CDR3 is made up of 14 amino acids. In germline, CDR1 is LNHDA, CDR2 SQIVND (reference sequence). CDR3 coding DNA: TGTGCCAGTAGTATAGGACTTCCCGGAGATACGCAGTATTTT. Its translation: CASSIGLPGDTQYF.

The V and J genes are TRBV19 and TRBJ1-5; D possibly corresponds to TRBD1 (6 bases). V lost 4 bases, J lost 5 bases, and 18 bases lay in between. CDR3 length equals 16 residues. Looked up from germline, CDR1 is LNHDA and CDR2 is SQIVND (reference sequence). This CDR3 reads CASSTPNTGNHQPQHF. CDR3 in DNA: TGTGCCAGTAGTACGCCGAATACAGGGAACCATCAGCCCCAGCATTTT. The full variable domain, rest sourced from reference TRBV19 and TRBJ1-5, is DGGITQSPKYLFRKEGQNVTLSCEQNLNHDAMYWYRQDPGQGLRLIYYSQIVNDFQKGDIAEGYSVSREKKESFPLTVTSAQKNPTAFYLCASSTPNTGNHQPQHFGDGTRLSIL.

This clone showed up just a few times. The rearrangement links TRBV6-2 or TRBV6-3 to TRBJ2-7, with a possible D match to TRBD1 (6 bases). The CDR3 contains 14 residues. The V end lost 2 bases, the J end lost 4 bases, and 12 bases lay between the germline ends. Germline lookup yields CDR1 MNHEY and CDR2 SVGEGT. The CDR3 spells CASSYDRSKYEQYF. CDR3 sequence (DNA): TGTGCCAGCAGTTACGACAGGTCGAAGTACGAGCAGTACTTC.

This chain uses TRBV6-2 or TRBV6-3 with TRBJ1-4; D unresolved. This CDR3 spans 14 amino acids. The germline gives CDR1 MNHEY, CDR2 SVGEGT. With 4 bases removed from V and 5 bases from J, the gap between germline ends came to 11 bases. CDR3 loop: CASSFHTPNEKLFF. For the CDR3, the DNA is TGTGCCAGCAGTTTCCATACTCCGAATGAAAAACTGTTTTTT.